A single sample is the source of the 7 T cell receptor beta chains below, sequenced in a study of T cells after yellow fever vaccination. TCRdb reprocessed the 5' RACE reads with MiXCR, giving one entry per CDR3 protein. In the table there are 100,000 to 150,000 distinct CDR3 sequences, 8% to 10% of which are singletons. Sequencing was performed on CD8+ T cells sorted from PBMCs, taken on the day of the yellow fever booster vaccination. These receptors were obtained from a man aged 18 to 35 who received the YFV17D yellow fever vaccine.

This chain uses TRBV9 with TRBJ2-7; 8 bases align to TRBD2. The CDR3 is made up of 16 amino acids. The J segment lost 1 base and the V segment lost 4 bases, leaving 10 bases of the junction unmatched. The germline CDR1 and CDR2 sequences are SGDLS and YYNGEE. CDR3 region: CASSLSAGGLSYEQYF. The DNA of the CDR3 is TGTGCCAGCAGCCTCTCTGCGGGGGGTTTGTCCTACGAGCAGTACTTC.

The chain couples TRBV11-2 to TRBJ2-3, with 10 bases identical to TRBD2. The germline CDR1 and CDR2 sequences are SGHAT and FQNNGV. The CDR3 sequence is 16 residues long. With 3 bases clipped from V and 2 bases from J, the junction kept 5 bases outside the gene matches. In DNA, the CDR3 is TGTGCCAGCAGCTTGTTTACTAGCGGGGCCACAGATACGCAGTATTTT. Protein product: CASSLFTSGATDTQYF.

V and J are TRBV5-6 and TRBJ1-1; the D gene is possibly TRBD1 (5 bases). The CDR3 covers 15 residues. Germline CDR1 is SGHDT and CDR2 is YYEEEE. Trimming removed 4 bases at V and 4 bases at J, with 17 bases between. As DNA, the CDR3 is TGTGCCAGCAGCCCCATATCGTCCGGGGCCACTGAAGCTTTCTTT. This codes for CASSPISSGATEAFF.

A few counts support this clonotype. V is TRBV28 and J is TRBJ2-7; D possibly corresponds to TRBD2 (5 bases). This CDR3 is 14 amino acids long. Trimming removed 6 bases from V and 6 bases from J, with 18 bases in between. Germline assignment: CDR1 MDHEN and CDR2 SYDVKM. The CDR3 bases are TGTGCCAGCAGCTTTCGAAACGGGATCCCCGAGCAGTACGTC. It encodes CASSFRNGIPEQYV.

This chain uses TRBV7-9 with TRBJ1-6; D is unresolved. CDR1 is SEHNR and CDR2 is FQNEAQ in the germline V gene (reference sequence). The germline V and J ends were trimmed by 5 bases and 5 bases, with 4 bases remaining between them. The CDR3 loop spans 12 amino acids. The chain's CDR3 is CASSVDNSPLHF. CDR3 in DNA: TGTGCCAGCAGCGTTGATAATTCACCCCTCCACTTT.

This clonotype was observed a handful of times. The J gene is TRBJ2-5, the V gene TRBV7-9; TRBD1 matches 8 bases. This CDR3 has 15 amino acids. V was clipped by 5 bases and J by 2 bases; unmatched bases: 7. Germline lookup yields CDR1 SEHNR and CDR2 FQNEAQ (reference sequence). CDR3 in amino acids: CASSQRWDRQETQYF. DNA for the CDR3: TGTGCCAGCAGCCAACGCTGGGACAGGCAAGAGACCCAGTACTTC.

The V and J genes are TRBV27 and TRBJ2-7; D call uncertain. The CDR3 has 14 residues. CDR1 and CDR2 from the germline V gene are MNHEY and SMNVEV (reference sequence). V was cut by 1 base and J by 5 bases, with 12 bases left in between. DNA of the CDR3: TGTGCCAGCAGTTTATGGATAGGTCGGGACGAGCAGTACTTC. This gives the protein CASSLWIGRDEQYF.